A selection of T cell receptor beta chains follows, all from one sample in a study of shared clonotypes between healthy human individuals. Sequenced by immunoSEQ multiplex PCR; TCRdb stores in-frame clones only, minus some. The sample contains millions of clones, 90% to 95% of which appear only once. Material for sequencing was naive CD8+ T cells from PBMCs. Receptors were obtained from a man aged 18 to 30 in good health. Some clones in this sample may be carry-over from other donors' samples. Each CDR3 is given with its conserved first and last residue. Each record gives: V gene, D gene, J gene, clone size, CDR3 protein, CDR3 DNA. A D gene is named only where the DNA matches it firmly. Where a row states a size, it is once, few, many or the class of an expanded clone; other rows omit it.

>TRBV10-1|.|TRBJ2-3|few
CASSEVRDTQYF
TGCGCCAGCAGTGAGGTCCGAGATACGCAGTATTTT
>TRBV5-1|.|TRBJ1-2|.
CASSDGSYGYTF
TGCGCCAGCAGCGATGGGAGCTATGGCTACACCTTC
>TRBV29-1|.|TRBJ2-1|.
CSALGGSGNEQFF
TGCAGCGCCCTAGGGGGGAGCGGCAATGAGCAGTTCTTC
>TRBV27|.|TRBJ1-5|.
CASSFVGGGQPQHF
TGTGCCAGCAGTTTCGTGGGCGGAGGACAGCCCCAGCATTTT
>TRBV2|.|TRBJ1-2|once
CASSENLDYGYTF
TGTGCCAGCAGCGAAAATCTGGACTATGGCTACACCTTC
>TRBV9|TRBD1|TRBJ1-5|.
CASSVGAGGQPQHF
TGTGCCAGCAGCGTAGGGGCAGGGGGGCAGCCCCAGCATTTT
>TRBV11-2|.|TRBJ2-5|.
CASSLGETQYF
TGTGCCAGCAGCCTTGGAGAGACCCAGTACTTC
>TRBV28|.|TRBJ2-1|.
CASSLGGDEQFF
TGTGCCAGCAGTTTGGGGGGCGATGAGCAGTTCTTC
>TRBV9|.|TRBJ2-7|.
CASSVGSDPSYEQYF
TGTGCCAGCAGCGTAGGCAGCGATCCCTCCTACGAGCAGTACTTC
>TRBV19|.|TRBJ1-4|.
CASRRATNEKLFF
TGTGCCAGCCGCCGGGCAACTAATGAAAAACTGTTTTTT
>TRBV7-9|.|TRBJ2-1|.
CASSSFKYEQFF
TGTGCCAGCAGCTCCTTCAAGTATGAGCAGTTCTTC
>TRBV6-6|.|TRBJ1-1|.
CASSYSGIEAFF
TGTGCCAGCAGTTACTCAGGGATTGAGGCTTTCTTT
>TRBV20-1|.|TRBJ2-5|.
CSAPRLGTQYF
TGCAGTGCTCCTAGATTAGGGACCCAGTACTTC
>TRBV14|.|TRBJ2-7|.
CASSHTLHFYEQYF
TGTGCCAGCAGCCACACCCTACACTTCTACGAGCAGTACTTC
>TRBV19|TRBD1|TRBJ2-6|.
CASSPQGDIYSGANVLTF
TGTGCCAGTAGTCCCCAGGGGGACATTTACTCTGGGGCCAACGTCCTGACTTTC
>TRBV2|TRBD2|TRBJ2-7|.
CASSVASGFYEQYF
TGTGCCAGCAGTGTAGCTAGCGGGTTCTACGAGCAGTACTTC
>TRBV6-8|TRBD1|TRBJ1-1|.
CASSSGQGDTEAFF
TGTGCCAGCAGTTCGGGACAGGGAGACACTGAAGCTTTCTTT
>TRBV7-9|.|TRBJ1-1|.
CASTRDGNLGNTEAFF
TGTGCCAGCACACGCGACGGGAACTTAGGGAACACTGAAGCTTTCTTT
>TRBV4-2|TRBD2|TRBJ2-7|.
CASSQGSLAGVGGYEQYF
TGTGCCAGCAGCCAAGGATCCCTAGCGGGAGTGGGGGGCTACGAGCAGTACTTC
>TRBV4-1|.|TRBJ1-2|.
CASSGYPNANYGYTF
TGCGCCAGCAGCGGATACCCAAATGCCAACTATGGCTACACCTTC
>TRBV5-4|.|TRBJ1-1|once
CASSLEGYGNTEAFF
TGTGCCAGCAGCTTGGAGGGTTATGGGAACACTGAAGCTTTCTTT
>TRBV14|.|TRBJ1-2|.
CASSQDTRTPYGYTF
TGTGCCAGCAGCCAAGATACCCGGACCCCCTATGGCTACACCTTC
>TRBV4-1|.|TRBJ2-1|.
CASSQSTSEQFF
TGCGCCAGCAGCCAAAGCACTAGCGAGCAGTTCTTC
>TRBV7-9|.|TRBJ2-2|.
CASSSPTENTGELFF
TGTGCCAGCAGCTCACCGACAGAGAACACCGGGGAGCTGTTTTTT
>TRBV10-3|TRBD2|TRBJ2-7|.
CAISESTSYSYEQYF
TGTGCCATCAGTGAGTCGACTAGCTACTCCTACGAGCAGTACTTC
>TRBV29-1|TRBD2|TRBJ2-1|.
CSATPYSGRLYEQFF
TGCAGCGCAACACCGTACAGCGGGAGACTCTATGAGCAGTTCTTC
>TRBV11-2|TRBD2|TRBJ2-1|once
CASSFTSGSIREQFF
TGTGCCAGCAGCTTCACTAGCGGGAGTATCCGAGAGCAGTTCTTC
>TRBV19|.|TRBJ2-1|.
CASSIAGGRTVNEQFF
TGTGCCAGTAGTATCGCTGGGGGCCGAACCGTCAATGAGCAGTTCTTC
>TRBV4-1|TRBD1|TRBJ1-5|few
CASSQLQGLDQPQHF
TGCGCCAGCAGCCAATTACAGGGGTTAGATCAGCCCCAGCATTTT
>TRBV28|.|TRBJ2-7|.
CASSSQYEQYF
TGTGCCAGCAGTTCACAGTACGAGCAGTACTTC
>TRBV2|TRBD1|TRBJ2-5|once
CASSDHRTGAQETQYF
TGTGCCAGCAGTGATCACAGGACAGGGGCCCAAGAGACCCAGTACTTC
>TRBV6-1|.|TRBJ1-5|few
CASGSRGQPQHF
TGTGCCAGCGGGTCCAGGGGTCAGCCCCAGCATTTT
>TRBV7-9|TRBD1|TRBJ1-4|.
CASSPRTGLNEKLFF
TGTGCCAGCAGCCCTCGGACAGGGCTAAATGAAAAACTGTTTTTT